The 19 T cell receptor beta chains below come from one sample, sequenced in a study of T cells after yellow fever vaccination. TCRdb used MiXCR to reprocess the 5' RACE reads, holding one entry per CDR3 protein. The data contain more than 65,000 distinct CDR3 sequences, about 14% of them seen just once; the ten biggest clones take up around 23%. The sequences come from CD8+ T cells not binding an NS4B(214-222) dextramer, sorted from PBMCs, collected 21 days after the first yellow fever vaccination. These TCRs come from a man between 18 and 29 years old who received the YFV17D yellow fever vaccine.

This chain uses TRBV4-3 with TRBJ2-7; D is unclear. The CDR3 is 15 amino acids. CDR1 and CDR2 from the germline V gene are LGHNA and YSLEER. Trimming cost V 0 bases and J 4 bases, with 13 bases left between them. The CDR3 loop is CASSQDRHPGYEQYF. CDR3 coding DNA: TGCGCCAGCAGCCAAGATCGACACCCAGGTTACGAGCAGTACTTC.

Ten or more counts support this clonotype. CDR3 DNA sequence: TGTGCCAGCAGTTTAGGCGGCCCCACCTACGAGCAGTACGTC. Amino acids: CASSLGGPTYEQYV. The rearrangement links TRBV12-3 or TRBV12-4 to TRBJ2-7; D unclear. The CDR3 is 14 amino acids. Trimming took 1 base from V and 2 from J, leaving 9 bases between them.

The V gene is TRBV29-1, the J gene TRBJ2-1, with 10 bases fitting TRBD1. J gave up 7 bases and V 4 bases, and 4 bases lay outside the gene matches. CDR1 is SQVTM and CDR2 is ANQGSEA in the germline V gene. This CDR3 has 13 amino acids. The CDR3 region is CSVGVGQGNEQFF. The CDR3 DNA reads TGCAGCGTTGGGGTGGGACAGGGGAATGAGCAGTTCTTC.

This clonotype was seen repeatedly, ten times or more. This chain links TRBV4-1 with TRBJ2-2; 10 bases align to TRBD2. The CDR3 consists of 15 residues. V shed 6 bases, J shed 4 bases, and the junction held 5 bases outside the gene matches. CDR1 and CDR2 from the germline V gene are MGHRA and YSYEKL. CDR3 amino acids: CASSPSGGGTGELFF. CDR3 nucleotide sequence: TGCGCCAGCAGTCCCAGCGGGGGGGGCACCGGGGAGCTGTTTTTT.

The chain carries TRBV7-8 and TRBJ1-2, with 11 bases lining up with TRBD1. This CDR3 comprises 16 residues. J gave up 6 bases and V 0 bases, and 6 bases lay outside the gene matches. The germline V gene has CDR1 SGHVS and CDR2 FQNEAQ. CDR3 sequence reads: CASSLATGQGADGYTF. CDR3 nucleotide sequence: TGTGCCAGCAGCTTAGCGACCGGACAGGGGGCCGATGGCTACACCTTC.

This rearrangement joins TRBV7-9 to TRBJ2-3, with 11 bases lining up with TRBD1. This CDR3 region has 15 residues. V lost 5 bases to trimming and J lost 6 bases; unmatched junction nucleotides: 7. CDR1 and CDR2 from the germline V gene are SEHNR and FQNEAQ (reference sequence). CDR3 amino acids: CASSRGTGGADTQYF. The CDR3 DNA reads TGTGCCAGCAGCCGCGGGACAGGGGGGGCCGATACGCAGTATTTT.

The J gene is TRBJ1-1, the V gene TRBV4-1; 9 nucleotides agree with TRBD1. Germline V gene sequence: CDR1 MGHRA, CDR2 YSYEKL. This CDR3 has 16 amino acids. J lost 0 bases, V lost 4 bases, and 6 bases had no gene match. CDR3 amino acids: CASSPRTGAMNTEAFF. The CDR3 region has the DNA TGCGCCAGCAGCCCAAGGACAGGGGCCATGAACACTGAAGCTTTCTTT.

The rearrangement joins TRBV6-5 to TRBJ2-5, with 7 bases identical to TRBD2. Germline values: CDR1 MNHEY, CDR2 SVGAGI. With 4 bases clipped from V and 1 base from J, the junction kept 3 bases outside the gene matches. The CDR3 is 14 amino acids. The CDR3 here is CASSWSSGQETQYF. The CDR3 DNA follows: TGTGCCAGCAGTTGGTCTAGCGGCCAAGAGACCCAGTACTTC.

This clonotype has a handful of counts. This sequence joins TRBV13 and TRBJ2-7; 9 bases align to TRBD2. CDR1 is PRHDT and CDR2 is FYEKMQ in the germline V gene (reference sequence). The junction had 11 bases not matched to a gene; V was cut back by 5 bases and J by 6 bases. The CDR3 has 15 residues. CDR3: CASSPSTAGGLEQYF. Here the CDR3 DNA reads TGTGCCAGCAGCCCCTCCACGGCGGGGGGGCTCGAGCAGTACTTC.

The chain's CDR3 is CASSSPLASGGYEQFF. Written as DNA, the CDR3 is TGTGCCAGCAGTAGCCCCTTAGCTAGCGGGGGGTACGAGCAGTTCTTC. The chain carries TRBV12-3 or TRBV12-4 and TRBJ2-1; 11 bases line up with TRBD2. Trimming cost V 5 bases and J 10 bases; bases outside gene matches: 13. The CDR3 length is 16 residues.

This clonotype was seen a few times. The rearrangement links TRBV5-6 to TRBJ2-2; D gene unclear. V was pared by 0 bases and J by 0 bases, with 15 bases between. Germline values: CDR1 SGHDT, CDR2 YYEEEE. CDR3 length: 18 amino acids. The CDR3 nucleotides are TGTGCCAGCAGCTTGGCCGGTTATAGGGCCTCGAACACCGGGGAGCTGTTTTTT. Its protein is CASSLAGYRASNTGELFF.

This sequence joins TRBV5-1 and TRBJ2-7; 8 bases map to TRBD1. CDR3 size: 16 residues. Germline CDR1 SGHRS, CDR2 YFSETQ. V lost 0 bases to trimming and J lost 7 bases; unmatched junction nucleotides: 12. The CDR3: CASSLAQGATPWEQYF. For the CDR3, the DNA is TGCGCCAGCAGCTTGGCGCAGGGGGCCACCCCTTGGGAGCAGTACTTC.

The chain carries TRBV5-6 and TRBJ2-7; D is ambiguous. Germline values: CDR1 SGHDT, CDR2 YYEEEE. This CDR3 contains 16 residues. Trimming removed 4 bases from V and 2 bases from J, with 19 bases in between. The CDR3, as DNA: TGTGCCAGCAGCCGATATACCCGGACGGAGACCTACGAGCAGTACTTC. It translates to CASSRYTRTETYEQYF. The full variable domain, with the rest looked up from reference TRBV5-6 and TRBJ2-7, is DAGVTQSPTHLIKTRGQQVTLRCSPKSGHDTVSWYQQALGQGPQFIFQYYEEEERQRGNFPDRFSGHQFPNYSSELNVNALLLGDSALYLCASSRYTRTETYEQYFGPGTRLTVT.

The chain links TRBV12-3 or TRBV12-4 to TRBJ2-7; D is perhaps TRBD1 (5 bases). The CDR3 runs to 13 residues. The V and J ends lost 6 bases and 2 bases respectively, with 11 bases between them. CDR3 nucleotides: TGTGCCAGCAGCTCAGGGATGCCCTACGAGCAGTACTTC. Translated: CASSSGMPYEQYF.

The chain joins TRBV29-1 to TRBJ2-7, with TRBD1 identical over 8 bases. The CDR3 length is 13 residues. J was trimmed by 0 bases and V by 7 bases; bases with no gene match: 5. Germline loops: CDR1 SQVTM, CDR2 ANQGSEA. The DNA of the CDR3 is TGCAGCGCCCAAGGACAGGGCTCCTACGAGCAGTACTTC. It translates to CSAQGQGSYEQYF.

This clonotype was counted a few times. This chain uses TRBV3-1 with TRBJ2-1; 7 nucleotides align to TRBD2. Germline assignment: CDR1 LGHDT and CDR2 YNNKEL (reference sequence). The CDR3 spans 16 residues. Trimming at V came to 1 base and at J to 4 bases, leaving 7 bases not matched to a gene. CDR3 loop: CASSQGWLADYNEQFF. CDR3 coding DNA: TGTGCCAGCAGCCAAGGTTGGCTAGCGGATTACAATGAGCAGTTCTTC.

There are a few counts of this clonotype. The chain combines TRBV7-9 with TRBJ2-7; D tentatively reads TRBD1 or TRBD2 (5 bases each). The CDR3 has 15 residues. V lost 1 base and J lost 2, with 12 bases in between. Per the germline V gene, CDR1 is SEHNR and CDR2 is FQNEAQ (reference sequence). CDR3 amino acids: CASSLGGASPYEQYV. In nucleotides, the CDR3 is TGTGCCAGCAGCTTAGGAGGGGCCAGCCCCTACGAGCAGTACGTC.

This clonotype was detected many times. The V call is TRBV11-2, the J call TRBJ1-3, with TRBD1 matching over 8 bases. CDR1 and CDR2 from the germline V gene are SGHAT and FQNNGV. This CDR3 comprises 18 residues. The V gene end was trimmed by 8 bases and the J gene end by 0 bases; junction bases not matched to a gene: 15. The CDR3 bases are TGTGCCAGCGTTGTGAGCTGGGACAGGACTTCCTCTGGAAACACCATATATTTT. Its protein product is CASVVSWDRTSSGNTIYF.

This clonotype has a count of ten or more. The chain joins TRBV6-5 to TRBJ2-3; TRBD2 might be the D (6 bases). Germline assignment: CDR1 MNHEY and CDR2 SVGAGI. The CDR3 runs to 14 residues. Trimming stripped 2 bases from V and 4 bases from J, with 10 bases between. CDR3 in amino acids: CASSYAGGADTQYF. In DNA form, the CDR3 reads TGTGCCAGCAGTTACGCCGGGGGAGCAGATACGCAGTATTTT.